Following are 7 T cell receptor beta chains from one sample sequenced in a study of human T cells and chemical hapten exposure. TCRdb fed the RACE reads into MiXCR, producing one record per CDR3 protein. The sample carries 75,000 to 90,000 distinct CDR3 sequences, about 8% recorded once. Time point: patch test 1, 2 weeks after DPC sensitization. Treatment meaning: therapeutic diphenylcyclopropenone sensitization with weekly scalp DPC. The sequencing used whole blood, collected in connection with sensitization to the hapten diphenylcyclopropenone (DPC). These receptors were collected from a young woman with alopecia areata. Some clones in this sample may be carry-over from other donors' samples.

This rearrangement joins TRBV5-6 to TRBJ2-5; 13 bases align to TRBD2. The ends lost 0 bases at V and 4 bases at J; junction bases unmatched: 12. The CDR3 spans 19 residues. The germline V gene encodes CDR1 SGHDT and CDR2 YYEEEE. As DNA, the CDR3 is TGTGCCAGCAGCTTGGTTACTAGCGGGGGGGCCGGGTTTCGAGAGACCCAGTACTTC. Encoded protein: CASSLVTSGGAGFRETQYF.

The chain couples TRBV12-3 or TRBV12-4 to TRBJ1-1; 9 bases agree with TRBD1. The CDR3 contains 16 residues. The V gene end was trimmed by 3 bases and the J gene end by 7 bases; junction bases not matched to a gene: 12. CDR3 nucleotide sequence: TGTGCCAGCAGTTTTGGGGGGGTCGGACAGGGGTATGAAGCTTTCTTT. Its protein is CASSFGGVGQGYEAFF.

This clonotype was seen a few times. The rearrangement joins TRBV5-5 to TRBJ1-5; D not certain. Trimming pared 0 bases from V and 2 bases from J, leaving 12 bases between. The germline gives CDR1 SGHKS, CDR2 YYEKEE (reference sequence). The CDR3 runs 16 residues. CDR3: CASSLAYGMGNQPQHF. The CDR3 DNA follows: TGTGCCAGCAGCTTGGCCTACGGGATGGGCAATCAGCCCCAGCATTTT.

This clonotype was observed many times. The chain couples TRBV6-5 to TRBJ2-3, with 10 bases that match TRBD1. CDR1 is MNHEY, CDR2 SVGAGI, per germline. This CDR3 is 18 amino acids long. Trimming cost V 2 bases and J 6 bases; bases outside gene matches: 14. CDR3 loop: CASSYEGTGEFGRDTQYF. In DNA, the CDR3 is TGTGCCAGCAGTTACGAGGGGACAGGGGAATTCGGAAGGGATACGCAGTATTTT.

This clonotype was seen at least ten times. The chain employs TRBV6-4 and TRBJ1-1; D is perhaps TRBD1 (6 bases). Trimming left V 3 bases short and J 1 base short, with 12 bases between. There are 15 residues in the CDR3. Germline V gene data show CDR1 as MRHNA and CDR2 as SNTAGT. The CDR3 is CASSESAGANTEAFF. CDR3 DNA: TGTGCCAGCAGTGAAAGTGCAGGGGCGAACACTGAAGCTTTCTTT.

The chain carries TRBV10-3 and TRBJ1-2, with D maybe TRBD1 (5 bases). Germline CDR1 ENHRY, CDR2 SYGVKD. Trimming stripped 0 bases from V and 3 bases from J, with 8 bases between. The CDR3 sequence is 14 residues long. The DNA of the CDR3 is TGTGCCATCAGTGAGTCAGTGACAGACTATGGCTACACCTTC. Protein product: CAISESVTDYGYTF.

This clonotype was seen ten or more times. The rearrangement links TRBV3-1 to TRBJ2-3; TRBD1 might be the D (5 bases). The CDR3 covers 16 residues. From germline, CDR1 is LGHDT and CDR2 YNNKEL (reference sequence). Trimming shortened V by 6 bases and J by 2 bases, and 18 bases separated the two germline ends. In DNA form, the CDR3 reads TGTGCCAGCAGATCAGGGCTCAGTATTTACACAGATACGCAGTATTTT. Its protein product is CASRSGLSIYTDTQYF.